The TCR beta chain described here comes from a study of T-cell reconstitution after alpha-beta-depleted transplantation in children. V lost 5 bases and J lost 4; bases outside the gene matches: 13. This CDR3 has 16 residues. This clonotype was picked up a small number of times. The TCRbeta library incorporated unique molecular identifiers. One entry per CDR3 protein results from TCRdb running MiXCR on the PCR reads. The data show about 500,000 distinct CDR3 sequences, roughly 10% seen once. This chain uses TRBV12-3 or TRBV12-4 with TRBJ1-1; 7 bases line up with TRBD1. The specimen was PBMCs, mostly from graft donor cells, collected 180 days after TCRalphabeta/CD19-depleted stem cell transplant. This receptor was taken from a female patient aged 2-10 years who had a stem cell transplant for aplastic anemia, so the T cells may come from the graft donor. The CDR3 loop reads CASSQGQSNLGTEAFF. The CDR3 DNA reads TGTGCCAGCAGTCAGGGACAGAGCAATCTCGGCACTGAAGCTTTCTTT.